This TCR beta chain came from a study of CD8 T cells in ankylosing spondylitis. TCRdb re-called the 5' RACE reads with MiXCR, one entry per CDR3 protein. Here the sample spans approximately 240,000 distinct CDR3 sequences, 20% to 30% being singletons. The CDR3 loop spans 14 amino acids. V lost 6 bases and J 5 bases, leaving 13 bases between the germline ends. V is TRBV12-3 or TRBV12-4 and J is TRBJ2-2, with unresolved D. The clonotype comes from a male donor with ankylosing spondylitis or in good health (not recorded which). The material sequenced was blood, either unsorted or a sorted T cell fraction (not recorded which). DNA for the CDR3: TGTGCCAGCAGCGAGTGGCATACAACCGGGGAGCTGTTTTTT. This gives the protein CASSEWHTTGELFF.